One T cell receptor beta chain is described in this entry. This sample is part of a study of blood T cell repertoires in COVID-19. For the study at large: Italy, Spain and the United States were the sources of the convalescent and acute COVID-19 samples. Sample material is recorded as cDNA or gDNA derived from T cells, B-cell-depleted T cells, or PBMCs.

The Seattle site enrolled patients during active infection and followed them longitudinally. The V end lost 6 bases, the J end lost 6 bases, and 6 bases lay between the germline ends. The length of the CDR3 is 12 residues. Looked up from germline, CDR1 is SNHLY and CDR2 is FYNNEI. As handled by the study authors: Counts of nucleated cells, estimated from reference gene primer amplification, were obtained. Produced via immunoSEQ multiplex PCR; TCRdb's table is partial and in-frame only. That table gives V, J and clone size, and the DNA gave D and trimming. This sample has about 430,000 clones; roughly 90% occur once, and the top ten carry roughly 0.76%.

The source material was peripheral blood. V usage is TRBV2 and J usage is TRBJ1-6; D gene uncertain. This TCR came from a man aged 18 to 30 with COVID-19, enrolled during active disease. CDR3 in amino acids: CASSPLNSPLHF. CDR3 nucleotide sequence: TGTGCCAGCAGCCCACTTAATTCACCCCTCCACTTT.